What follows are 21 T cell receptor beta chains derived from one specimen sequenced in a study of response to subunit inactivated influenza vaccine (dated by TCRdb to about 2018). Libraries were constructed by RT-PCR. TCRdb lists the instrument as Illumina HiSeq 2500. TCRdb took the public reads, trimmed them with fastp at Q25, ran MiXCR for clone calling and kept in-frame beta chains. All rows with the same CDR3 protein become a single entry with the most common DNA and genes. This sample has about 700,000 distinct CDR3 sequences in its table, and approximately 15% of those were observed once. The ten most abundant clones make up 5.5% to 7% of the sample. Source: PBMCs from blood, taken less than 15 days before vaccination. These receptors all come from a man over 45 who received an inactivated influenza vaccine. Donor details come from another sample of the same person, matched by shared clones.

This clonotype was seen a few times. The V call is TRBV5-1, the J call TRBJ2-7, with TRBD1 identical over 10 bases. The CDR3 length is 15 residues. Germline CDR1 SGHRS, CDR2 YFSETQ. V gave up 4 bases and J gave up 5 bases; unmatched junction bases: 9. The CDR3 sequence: CASSPEDRGYNEQYF. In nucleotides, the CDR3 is TGCGCCAGCAGCCCGGAGGACAGGGGGTATAACGAGCAGTACTTC. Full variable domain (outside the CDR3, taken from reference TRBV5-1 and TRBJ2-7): KAGVTQTPRYLIKTRGQQVTLSCSPISGHRSVSWYQQTPGQGLQFLFEYFSETQRNKGNFPGRFSGRQFSNSRSEMNVSTLELGDSALYLCASSPEDRGYNEQYFGPGTRLTVT.

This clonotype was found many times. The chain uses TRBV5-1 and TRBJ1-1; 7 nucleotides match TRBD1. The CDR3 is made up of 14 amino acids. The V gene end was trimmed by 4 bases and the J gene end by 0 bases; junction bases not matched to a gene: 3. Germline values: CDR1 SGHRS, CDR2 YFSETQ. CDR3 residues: CASSQGQMNTEAFF. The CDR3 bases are TGCGCCAGCAGCCAGGGACAGATGAACACTGAAGCTTTCTTT.

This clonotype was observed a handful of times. This CDR3 is CASSQDWGRRDTQYF. The CDR3 DNA reads as TGCGCCAGCAGCCAAGATTGGGGGCGAAGAGATACGCAGTATTTT. V is TRBV4-1 and J is TRBJ2-3; TRBD1 might be the D (6 bases). The germline V gene encodes CDR1 MGHRA and CDR2 YSYEKL. The germline V and J ends were trimmed by 0 bases and 5 bases, with 12 bases remaining between them. This CDR3 has 15 residues.

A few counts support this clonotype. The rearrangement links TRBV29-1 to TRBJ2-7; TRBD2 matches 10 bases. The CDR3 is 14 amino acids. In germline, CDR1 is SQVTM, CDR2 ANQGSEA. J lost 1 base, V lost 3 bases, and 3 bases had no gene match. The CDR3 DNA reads TGCAGCGTTGAGAAGCGGGAGGGGTCCTACGAGCAGTACTTC. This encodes CSVEKREGSYEQYF.

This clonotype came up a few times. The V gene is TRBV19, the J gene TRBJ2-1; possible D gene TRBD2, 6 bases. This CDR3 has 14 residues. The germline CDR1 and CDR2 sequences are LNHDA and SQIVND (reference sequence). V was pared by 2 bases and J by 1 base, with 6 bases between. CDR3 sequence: CASSILASYNEQFF. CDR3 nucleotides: TGTGCCAGTAGTATACTAGCGTCCTACAATGAGCAGTTCTTC.

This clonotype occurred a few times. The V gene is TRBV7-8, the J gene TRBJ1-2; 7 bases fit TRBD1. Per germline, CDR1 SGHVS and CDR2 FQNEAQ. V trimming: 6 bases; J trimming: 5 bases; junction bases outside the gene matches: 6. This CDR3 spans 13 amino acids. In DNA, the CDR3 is TGTGCCAGCAGTCAGACAGGGCATTATGGCTACACCTTC. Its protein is CASSQTGHYGYTF.

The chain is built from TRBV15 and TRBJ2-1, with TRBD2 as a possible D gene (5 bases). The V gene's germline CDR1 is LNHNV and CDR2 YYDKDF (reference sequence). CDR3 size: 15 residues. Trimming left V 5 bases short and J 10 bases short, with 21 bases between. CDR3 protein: CATSSPRIASSEQFF. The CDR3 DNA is TGTGCCACCAGCTCCCCCCGAATAGCATCTAGCGAGCAGTTCTTC. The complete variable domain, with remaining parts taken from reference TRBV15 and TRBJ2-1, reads DAMVIQNPRYQVTQFGKPVTLSCSQTLNHNVMYWYQQKSSQAPKLLFHYYDKDFNNEADTPDNFQSRRPNTSFCFLDIRSPGLGDTAMYLCATSSPRIASSEQFFGPGTRLTVL.

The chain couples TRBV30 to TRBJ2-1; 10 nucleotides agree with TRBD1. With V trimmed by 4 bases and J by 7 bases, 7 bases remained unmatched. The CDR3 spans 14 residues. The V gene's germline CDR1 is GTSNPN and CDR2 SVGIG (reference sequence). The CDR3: CAWNQGQGRNEQFF. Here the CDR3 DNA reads TGTGCCTGGAATCAGGGACAGGGGAGGAATGAGCAGTTCTTC.

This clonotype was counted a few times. CDR3 protein: CASSQDRGFWEQYF. The CDR3 DNA sequence: TGTGCCAGCAGCCAAGATCGGGGGTTCTGGGAGCAGTACTTC. J is TRBJ2-7 and V is TRBV4-2; possible D gene TRBD2, 6 bases. The length of the CDR3 is 14 residues. Trimming pared 0 bases from V and 7 bases from J, leaving 13 bases between. Germline CDR1 reads LGHNA; CDR2 reads YNFKEQ.

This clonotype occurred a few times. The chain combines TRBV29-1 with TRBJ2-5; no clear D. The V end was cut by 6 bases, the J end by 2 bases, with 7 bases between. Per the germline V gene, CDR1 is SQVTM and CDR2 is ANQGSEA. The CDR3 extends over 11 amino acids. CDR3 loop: CSVGHQETQYF. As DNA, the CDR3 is TGCAGCGTAGGGCATCAAGAGACCCAGTACTTC.

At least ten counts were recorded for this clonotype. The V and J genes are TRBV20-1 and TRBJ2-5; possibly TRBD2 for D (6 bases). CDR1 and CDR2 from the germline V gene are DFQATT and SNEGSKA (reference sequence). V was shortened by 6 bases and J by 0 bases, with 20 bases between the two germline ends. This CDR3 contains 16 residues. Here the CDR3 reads CSAEGAGLFDQETQYF. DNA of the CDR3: TGCAGTGCCGAGGGCGCGGGACTGTTTGACCAAGAGACCCAGTACTTC.

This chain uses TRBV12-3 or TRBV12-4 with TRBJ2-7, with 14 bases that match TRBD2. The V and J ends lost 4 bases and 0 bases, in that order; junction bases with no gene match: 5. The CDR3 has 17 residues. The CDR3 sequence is CASSSWTSGGLSYEQYF. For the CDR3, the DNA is TGTGCCAGCAGTTCCTGGACTAGCGGGGGGCTCTCCTACGAGCAGTACTTC.

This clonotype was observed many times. This CDR3 is CASRLSGSETGELFF. The CDR3 DNA reads TGTGCCAGCAGACTTAGCGGGAGCGAAACCGGGGAGCTGTTTTTT. The V gene is TRBV12-3 or TRBV12-4, the J gene TRBJ2-2; TRBD2 agrees at 9 bases. The ends lost 6 bases at V and 5 bases at J; junction bases unmatched: 7. This CDR3 is 15 amino acids long.

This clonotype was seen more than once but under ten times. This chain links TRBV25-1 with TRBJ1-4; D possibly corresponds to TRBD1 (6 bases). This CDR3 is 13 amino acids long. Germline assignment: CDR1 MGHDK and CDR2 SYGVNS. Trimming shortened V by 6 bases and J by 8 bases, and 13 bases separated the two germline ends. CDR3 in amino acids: CASRQGGREKLFF. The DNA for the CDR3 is TGTGCCAGCAGACAGGGCGGTCGAGAAAAACTGTTTTTT.

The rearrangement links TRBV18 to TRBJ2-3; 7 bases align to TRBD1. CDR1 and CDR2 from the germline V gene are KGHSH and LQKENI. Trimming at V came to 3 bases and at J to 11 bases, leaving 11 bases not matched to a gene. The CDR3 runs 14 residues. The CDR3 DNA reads TGTGCCAGCTCACCCCGATCGGGACAGATCGGGCAGTATTTT. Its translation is CASSPRSGQIGQYF. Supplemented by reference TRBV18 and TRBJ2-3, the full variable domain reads NAGVMQNPRHLVRRRGQEARLRCSPMKGHSHVYWYRQLPEEGLKFMVYLQKENIIDESGMPKERFSAEFPKEGPSILRIQQVVRGDSAAYFCASSPRSGQIGQYFGPGTRLTVL.

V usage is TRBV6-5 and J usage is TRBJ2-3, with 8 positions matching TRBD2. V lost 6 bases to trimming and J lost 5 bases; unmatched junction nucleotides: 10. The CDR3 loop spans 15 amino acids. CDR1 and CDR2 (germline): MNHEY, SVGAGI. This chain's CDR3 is CASRYNGGAKDTQYF. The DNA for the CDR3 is TGTGCCAGCAGATATAACGGGGGGGCCAAAGATACGCAGTATTTT.

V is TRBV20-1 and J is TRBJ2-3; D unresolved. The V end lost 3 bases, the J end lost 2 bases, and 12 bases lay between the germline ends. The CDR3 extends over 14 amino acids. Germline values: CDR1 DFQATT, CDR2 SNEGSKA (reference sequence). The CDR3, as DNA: TGCAGTGCTAGCGCACTGCCCGACACAGATACGCAGTATTTT. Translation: CSASALPDTDTQYF.

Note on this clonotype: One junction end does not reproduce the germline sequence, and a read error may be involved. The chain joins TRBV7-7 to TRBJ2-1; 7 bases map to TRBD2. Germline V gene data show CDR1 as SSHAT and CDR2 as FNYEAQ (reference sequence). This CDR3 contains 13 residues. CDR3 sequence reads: CASSLGRENEQFF. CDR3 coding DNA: TGTGCTAGCAGCTTAGGGCGGGAGAATGAGCAGTTCTTC.

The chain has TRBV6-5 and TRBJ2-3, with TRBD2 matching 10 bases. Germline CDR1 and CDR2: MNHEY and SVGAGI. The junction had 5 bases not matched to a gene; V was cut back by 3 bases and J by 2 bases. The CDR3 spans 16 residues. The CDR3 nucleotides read TGTGCCAGCAGTTATGGAGCGGGAGGGCCCACAGATACGCAGTATTTT. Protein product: CASSYGAGGPTDTQYF.

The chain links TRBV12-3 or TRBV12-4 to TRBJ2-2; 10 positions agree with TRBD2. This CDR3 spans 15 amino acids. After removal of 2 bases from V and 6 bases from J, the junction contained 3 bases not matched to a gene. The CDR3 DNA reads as TGTGCCAGCAGTTTACTAGCGGGAGACGCCGGGGAGCTGTTTTTT. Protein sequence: CASSLLAGDAGELFF.

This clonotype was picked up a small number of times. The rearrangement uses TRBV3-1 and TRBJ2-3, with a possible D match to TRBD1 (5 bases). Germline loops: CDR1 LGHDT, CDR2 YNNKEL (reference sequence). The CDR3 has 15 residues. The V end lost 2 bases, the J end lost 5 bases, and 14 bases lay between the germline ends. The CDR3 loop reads CASSQRGTTGDTQYF. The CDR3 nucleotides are TGTGCCAGCAGCCAAAGGGGCACCACAGGAGATACGCAGTATTTT.